This TCR beta chain derives from a study of cytomegalovirus exposure and HLA in healthy donors (dated by TCRdb to 2015 to 2018). Describing the broader study: According to an earlier analysis of several hundred of the donors, about 180 million T cells yielded over 100 million unique TCR beta sequences and around 280 Gb of sequence data. An early release that covered approximately 600 HLA-typed donors contained approximately 300 gigabases of sequencing data and tens of millions of unique TCR sequences. Among the roughly 430 genotyped donors, around 81% belonged to the genetic ancestry cluster associated with self-reported Caucasian donors. The study was designed to test whether signatures of past pathogen exposure could be identified by cataloging public T cell receptors. The study profiled the T cell repertoires of hundreds of subjects by immunosequencing and related them to cytomegalovirus serostatus. Besides the first cohort of more than 650 subjects, a separate validation cohort made up of roughly 120 different subjects was used. To predict cytomegalovirus infection status, the study brought together high-throughput TCR immunosequencing, statistical association of individual TCRs with disease status, and machine learning. To study patterns of TCR occurrence, a later analysis re-analyzed previously published TCR beta repertoires from around 660 donors and added high-resolution HLA genotyping. Rather than drawing on any new phenotypic data, the later analysis identified candidate immune exposures from TCR beta sequences and the way those sequences occurred across donors. An earlier analysis of approximately 640 of the donors applied high-throughput TCR beta sequencing to assess whether each TCR beta V gene segment acted as functional or pseudogenic. Donor age, sex, ethnicity and CMV serostatus were collected together with the repertoire data. A later genetic analysis used genome-wide SNP genotypes for about three fifths of the 666 donors, treating that subset as a discovery cohort. All discovery cohort repertoires had been generated on a single sequencing platform. HLA typing covered class I and class II loci at four-digit resolution. The number of donors typed differed by locus, with 629-630 for A, B, C, DRB1 and DQB1, around 520 for DQA1, about 610 for DPA1, and 472 for DPB1. Because of strong linkage in the cohort, roughly five DR-DQ haplotypes were treated as single units for association and clustering. Among almost 400 genotyped donors of the cohort, an average of about 240,000 unique TCR beta nucleotide sequences were sequenced per donor, around 18% of them non-productive. Broad study findings and their caveats: In both the original and validation cohorts, the classifier was reported to diagnose cytomegalovirus status with high specificity and sensitivity. A later analysis found that TCR association rates varied across HLA loci, with DRB1 alleles showing the most associated TCRs and HLA-C alleles the fewest. Most TCR sequences were observed very rarely across donors, whereas some public TCRs were present in many individuals. Immune exposure information for the cohort was limited to CMV serostatus. According to the authors, the approach could potentially be generalized to other disease states and immunological phenotypes. Linkage disequilibrium might explain the correlated functional status among segregating V segments, but an unknown experimental factor could not be ruled out. The study gave a list of around 170 TCR beta chains associated with cytomegalovirus. In a later genetic analysis, fewer N-insertions in productive TCRs were reported among donors in an Asian-associated ancestry cluster than the roughly 700-donor mean. A further reported finding was that TCR beta sequences accurately predicted the HLA-A and HLA-B alleles for most subjects in the first cohort. In an earlier analysis of about 540 of the donors, most TCR beta V segments were observed in productive rearrangements about 90% or about 30% of the time, broadly matching IMGT annotations. A later analysis found that most CMV-associated TCR beta chains appeared HLA-restricted, with HLA associations seemingly driven largely by CMV exposure. At a false discovery rate of 0.05, a later analysis linked 16,951 TCR beta sequences to specific HLA alleles. HLA typing was unavailable for some donors at each locus, so association tests used only the typed subset. This cohort had only TCR beta chains sequenced, and the lack of alpha or paired-chain data limited which features could be detected. Because the 87-base-pair reads could not distinguish some IMGT-functional V segments, including TRBV6-2 and TRBV6-3, those segments were excluded. Roughly uniform sequencing depth across donors was assumed in presence/absence analyses, although this assumption may not hold. A few of the identified cytomegalovirus-associated TCR beta chains were confirmed in vitro to be specific for cytomegalovirus antigens. A cluster of highly shared sequence variants was judged likely to be a technical artifact of the sequencing pipeline. Compared with equally common non-associated chains, HLA-associated TCR beta chains in a later analysis were more clonally expanded and had lower generation probabilities. Strong co-occurrence of HLA alleles, especially DR and DQ, made assigning TCR associations to individual alleles difficult. According to a later analysis, parvovirus B19, influenza, CMV and Epstein-Barr virus appeared linked to several top co-occurrence clusters. Because counts were too low, roughly 16 rarely observed V segments, including chromosome 9 orphons, were excluded from the earlier analysis of several hundred of the donors. V-gene and J-gene trimming of TCR beta chains was associated with a missense DCLRE1C variant in a later genetic analysis, and the association was replicated in an independent cohort.

The cohort comprised 666 healthy bone marrow donors. At the time of sampling, every cohort member was nominally healthy, though immune exposures that went unrecorded were likely present. The donor was CMV seronegative and was included in the group of about 400 seronegative cohort members. A peripheral blood sample was provided by each donor, and peripheral blood mononuclear cells were used for TCR beta sequencing. The Qiagen DNeasy Blood Extraction Kit was used to extract genomic DNA from the blood cell samples. From the cysteine through the phenylalanine, the CDR3 covers 15 amino acids. The DNA shown is the 45-base CDR3, in frame from base 1. Sequences SGHNT (CDR1) and YYREEE (CDR2) are obtained from the germline V gene (reference sequence). V loses 4 bases of germline sequence and J loses 4 bases, and the interval between the two ends is 16 bases. A remark on this clone: Its antigen has not been determined. The sample holds no much larger clone one base away, and base qualities are not on file.

Library prep was done by the immunoSEQ multiplex PCR assay. A mixture of 60 forward primers for TCR Vbeta segments and 13 reverse primers for TCR Jbeta segments was used in the multiplex PCR. The CDR3 region of rearranged TCR beta genes was amplified from genomic DNA by a multiplex PCR assay. The Illumina HiSeq System was used to sequence the amplified TCR beta libraries as 87-base-pair reads. As for how the authors treated the data: A later analysis tallied around 87 million unique TCR beta chains across the 666 repertoires, and roughly 11 million of those chains were shared by two or more donors. A nearest-neighbor algorithm error-corrected the raw reads and collapsed the reads into unique sequences, merging closely related sequences to remove PCR and sequencing errors. Alignment of CDR3 sequences to IMGT reference sequences was used to assign V, D and J gene segments. For a sequence to be retained, a match of at least six nucleotides to both a V gene segment and a J gene segment was required. Rearrangements were called productive when the CDR3 lacked stop codons and stayed in frame with V and J; all others were non-productive. Following IMGT convention, CDR3 was defined as the stretch from the second conserved V-encoded cysteine up to the conserved J-encoded phenylalanine. In an earlier analysis of more than 550 of the donors, sequences lacking an unambiguous match to a single V gene segment were excluded. An earlier analysis of some 610 of the donors called V segments functional above 56.7% productive rearrangements and segregating when the between-donor standard deviation exceeded 5%. To diagnose cytomegalovirus status from the catalog of TCR beta chain sequences, a statistical classification framework was built. V and J gene assignment, in a later analysis, came from comparing TCR nucleotide sequences with IMGT/GENE-DB human TR gene sequences. The TCRdist pipeline was used in a later analysis to assign CDR3 sequences and most-parsimonious VDJ recombination scenarios. In a later analysis, each TCR beta chain was defined by its CDR3 amino acid sequence together with its V-gene family, and reads without a unique V-gene family were excluded. To address suspected cross-contamination and a sequencing artifact, a later analysis removed 450 to 700 highly shared, low-generation-probability nucleotide sequences. For each public chain, a later analysis derived a clonal expansion index from normalized ranks of inferred template counts within each repertoire. A later analysis computed generation probabilities with a VDJ recombination model fitted to out-of-frame rearrangements, and checked the results against IGoR. In a later analysis, hypergeometric tests were used to score TCR-TCR, TCR-HLA and TCR-CMV co-occurrence, with a repertoire-size bias correction applied to TCR pairs. In a later analysis, false discovery rates were estimated by permuting HLA or CMV assignments 20 times. In a later analysis, co-occurring TCRs were grouped using DBSCAN, with TCRdist sequence similarity added in when clustering inside HLA-allele-positive subsets. Co-occurrence clustering excluded repertoires with fewer than 30,000 or more than 120,000 public chains, plus five with anomalous nucleotide sharing. TCRdb carries this immuneACCESS record with in-frame sequences only. Its versions omit some clonotypes, under half of them owing to an unresolved V gene in the studies checked, with the rest unexplained. The V and J calls and clone size come from that table; D and trimming were worked out from the DNA. Across this sample there are approximately 150,000 clones, with approximately 80% seen only once. Of the sample, about 3.2% is held by the ten largest clones.

The sample comprised PBMCs. The source of this sequence is a female donor in good health and CMV-seronegative. In this chain, TRBV5-4 is recombined with TRBJ2-3; TRBD2 is perhaps the D gene, given 5 matching bases. The CDR3 protein: CASSRGGGFSDTQYF. The sequenced DNA is TGTGCCAGCAGCCGCGGAGGTGGGTTTTCAGATACGCAGTATTTT.